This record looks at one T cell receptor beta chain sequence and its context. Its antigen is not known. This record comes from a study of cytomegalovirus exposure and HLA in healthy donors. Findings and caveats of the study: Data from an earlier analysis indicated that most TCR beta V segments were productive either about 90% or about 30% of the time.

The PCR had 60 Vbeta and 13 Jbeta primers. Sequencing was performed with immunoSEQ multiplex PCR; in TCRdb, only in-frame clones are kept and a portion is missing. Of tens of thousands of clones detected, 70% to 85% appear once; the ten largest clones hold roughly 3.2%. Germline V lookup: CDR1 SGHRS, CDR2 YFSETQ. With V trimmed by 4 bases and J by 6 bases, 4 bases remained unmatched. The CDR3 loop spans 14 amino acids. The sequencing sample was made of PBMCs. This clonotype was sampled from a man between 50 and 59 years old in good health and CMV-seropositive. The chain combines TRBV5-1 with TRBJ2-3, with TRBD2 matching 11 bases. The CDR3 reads CASSEGTSGDTQYF. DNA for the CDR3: TGCGCCAGCAGCGAAGGGACTAGCGGCGATACGCAGTATTTT.